The clone carrying this TCR beta chain came up a few times. The source of the sample is a study of blood T cell repertoires in COVID-19. At the level of the study: PBMCs, B-cell-depleted T cells, or T cells provided the cDNA or gDNA that made up the material.

The CDR3 loop spans 14 amino acids. Germline-derived CDR1 and CDR2 are MNHEY and SVGAGI. Trimming removed 6 bases from V and 3 bases from J; junction bases left unmatched: 5. Original handling: Nucleated cell number was recorded as an estimate derived from reference gene primer amplification. Produced via immunoSEQ multiplex PCR; TCRdb's table is partial and in-frame only. V and J calls and clone size follow that table, whereas D and trimming were derived from the DNA. The top ten clones hold around 3.4% of a sample with under 250,000 clones, over 75% of them seen once. The study recruited people aged roughly 18 to 89 years across approximately 24 US areas.

Sequenced input: PBMCs or T cells enriched from blood (not recorded which). This receptor was identified in an older woman who had recovered from COVID-19. This rearrangement joins TRBV6-5 to TRBJ2-4; the match to TRBD1 covers 7 bases. CDR3 in amino acids: CASRETGSKNIQYF. The CDR3 bases are TGTGCCAGCAGGGAGACAGGGAGCAAAAACATTCAGTACTTC.